Listed below are T cell receptor beta chains from one sample, sequenced in a study of OX40 agonist ivuxolimab in advanced cancers. Sequenced by immunoSEQ multiplex PCR; TCRdb stores in-frame clones only, minus some. Of about 100,000 clones in the sample, around 89% were seen once. The sequencing used CD4+ or CD8+ T cells sorted from blood, collected in a trial of the OX40 agonist ivuxolimab. Source of these receptors: an adult with an advanced solid tumor such as melanoma, head and neck, liver or kidney cancer. Both conserved end residues are part of each CDR3. D genes are given only for firm matches. Size values are once, few and many counts, or a class for expanded clones, and some rows have none.

V	size	J	D	CDR3	DNA
TRBV19	-	TRBJ2-4	-	CASSLRAANIQYF	TGTGCCAGTAGTTTAAGGGCGGCGAACATTCAGTACTTC
TRBV5-1	-	TRBJ1-4	-	CASSLKGAGGSGEKLFF	TGCGCCAGCAGCTTGAAGGGTGCGGGGGGCTCCGGTGAAAAACTGTTTTTT
TRBV5-1	once	TRBJ2-7	-	CASSPLGRSYEQYF	TGCGCCAGCAGCCCCTTGGGACGCTCCTACGAGCAGTACTTC
TRBV7-2	-	TRBJ1-1	TRBD1	CASRLDRGRYTEAFF	TGTGCCAGCAGATTGGACAGGGGACGGTACACTGAAGCTTTCTTT
TRBV6-6	-	TRBJ1-3	-	CASSYQGSSGNTIYF	TGTGCCAGCAGTTACCAGGGCTCATCTGGAAACACCATATATTTT
TRBV18	-	TRBJ2-3	TRBD1	CASSPRTGGPLTDTQYF	TGTGCCAGCTCACCGCGGACAGGGGGGCCCCTCACAGATACGCAGTATTTT
TRBV11-2	-	TRBJ2-2	-	CASSLTRTKDTGELFF	TGTGCCAGCAGCTTAACGAGGACTAAAGACACCGGGGAGCTGTTTTTT
TRBV6-5	-	TRBJ2-1	TRBD2	CASRKSGTSGNEQFF	TGTGCCAGCAGGAAATCCGGGACTAGCGGCAATGAGCAGTTCTTC
TRBV6-6	-	TRBJ2-3	-	CASRMDWGFRTDTQYF	TGTGCCAGCAGGATGGATTGGGGCTTTCGTACAGATACGCAGTATTTT
TRBV6-6	-	TRBJ2-7	TRBD2	CASSPTSGSVYEQYF	TGTGCCAGCAGCCCGACTAGCGGGAGTGTATACGAGCAGTACTTC
TRBV7-3	-	TRBJ2-7	TRBD2	CASSPGGGGRANEQYF	TGTGCCAGCAGCCCCGGTGGTGGCGGGAGGGCTAACGAGCAGTACTTC
TRBV10-1	-	TRBJ2-1	-	CASSESGGPYEQFF	TGCGCCAGCAGTGAGTCCGGGGGTCCGTATGAGCAGTTCTTC
TRBV30	-	TRBJ1-5	-	CAWSRQGNQPQHF	TGTGCCTGGAGTCGGCAGGGCAATCAGCCCCAGCATTTT
TRBV6-5	-	TRBJ2-7	-	CASSYSAGQYEQYF	TGTGCCAGCAGTTACTCGGCGGGTCAGTACGAGCAGTACTTC
TRBV7-9	-	TRBJ1-2	-	CASSPGPGYGYTF	TGTGCCAGCAGCCCCGGGCCAGGGTATGGCTACACCTTC
TRBV7-9	-	TRBJ2-7	-	CASSFGLANSEEQYF	TGTGCCAGCAGCTTCGGTCTTGCAAACAGCGAGGAGCAGTACTTC
TRBV30	-	TRBJ2-7	TRBD1	CAWSVFGWVGTGGVKQYF	TGTGCCTGGAGTGTATTTGGGTGGGTAGGGACAGGGGGCGTGAAGCAGTACTTC
TRBV9	-	TRBJ2-3	TRBD2	CASSPFGGDTQYF	TGTGCCAGCAGTCCCTTCGGGGGGGATACGCAGTATTTT
TRBV25-1	-	TRBJ2-2	TRBD2	CASRRSGGVTGELFF	TGTGCCAGCAGACGCTCGGGAGGGGTCACCGGGGAGCTGTTTTTT
TRBV28	once	TRBJ2-1	-	CASRPPQVGEQFF	TGTGCCAGCAGGCCCCCACAGGTCGGTGAGCAGTTCTTC
TRBV4-2	-	TRBJ2-5	TRBD2	CASSHFRGEGVGQETQYF	TGTGCCAGCAGCCATTTCCGGGGGGAGGGCGTAGGACAAGAGACCCAGTACTTC
TRBV29-1	-	TRBJ1-5	-	CSARDGGNQPQHF	TGCAGCGCCCGGGACGGTGGGAATCAGCCCCAGCATTTT
TRBV7-9	-	TRBJ2-1	TRBD2	CASSQPTSGRGNEQFF	TGTGCCAGCAGCCAACCGACTAGCGGGAGAGGCAATGAGCAGTTCTTC
TRBV10-2	-	TRBJ2-3	TRBD1	CASRDRTGDAGTQYF	TGCGCCAGCAGGGATCGGACAGGGGATGCTGGTACGCAGTATTTT
TRBV4-1	few	TRBJ1-5	-	CASSQDGGSNQPQHF	TGCGCCAGCAGCCAAGATGGCGGTAGCAATCAGCCCCAGCATTTT
TRBV27	once	TRBJ2-7	TRBD1	CASSLGTGVKHEQYF	TGTGCCAGCAGTTTAGGGACAGGGGTCAAGCACGAGCAGTACTTC
TRBV7-6	-	TRBJ2-1	-	CASSLVQAGHRSYNEQFF	TGTGCCAGCAGCTTAGTCCAAGCGGGACATCGCTCCTACAATGAGCAGTTCTTC
TRBV5-1	few	TRBJ1-2	-	CASSLALGDYGYTF	TGCGCCAGCAGCTTGGCCCTAGGGGACTATGGCTACACCTTC
TRBV5-1	-	TRBJ2-3	TRBD1	CASSLTPIGGYTDTQYF	TGCGCCAGCAGCTTGACTCCAATAGGGGGCTACACAGATACGCAGTATTTT
TRBV2	-	TRBJ2-7	-	CASSPNYEQYF	TGTGCCAGCAGCCCAAACTACGAGCAGTACTTC
TRBV27	once	TRBJ2-3	TRBD2	CASSTLGGTSTDTQYF	TGTGCCAGCAGTACCCTGGGGGGGACTAGCACAGATACGCAGTATTTT
TRBV6-1	-	TRBJ2-7	TRBD1	CASSRDRDYEQYF	TGTGCCAGCAGCAGGGACAGGGACTACGAGCAGTACTTC
TRBV19	-	TRBJ1-1	-	CASSKRETEAFF	TGTGCCAGTAGTAAAAGGGAAACTGAAGCTTTCTTT
TRBV2	-	TRBJ2-5	TRBD1	CASRLQGPETQYF	TGTGCCAGCAGATTACAGGGGCCAGAGACCCAGTACTTC
TRBV25-1	-	TRBJ1-2	TRBD1	CASSGTGYNGYTF	TGTGCCAGCAGTGGGACAGGGTACAATGGCTACACCTTC
TRBV10-3	-	TRBJ2-7	TRBD1	CAITPGQGTYEQYF	TGTGCCATCACACCGGGACAGGGGACCTACGAGCAGTACTTC
TRBV6-1	few	TRBJ1-1	TRBD1	CASSRWGQGNTEAFF	TGTGCCAGCAGTCGATGGGGACAGGGAAACACTGAAGCTTTCTTT
TRBV29-1	-	TRBJ2-3	-	CSVEDLDTQYF	TGCAGCGTTGAGGACCTTGATACGCAGTATTTT
TRBV19	-	TRBJ2-1	TRBD2	CASMDPGLKRGSGQFF	TGTGCCAGTATGGATCCGGGACTAAAGAGGGGAAGCGGGCAGTTCTTC
TRBV15	-	TRBJ1-4	TRBD1	CATSRVGRGTTNEKLFF	TGTGCCACCAGCAGAGTAGGCAGGGGGACAACTAATGAAAAACTGTTTTTT
TRBV4-2	-	TRBJ1-4	TRBD1	CASSYEQGAYEKLFF	TGTGCCAGCAGCTATGAACAGGGGGCATATGAAAAACTGTTTTTT
TRBV5-1	-	TRBJ1-1	-	CASSLFPLGSEAFF	TGCGCCAGCAGCTTGTTTCCTTTGGGATCTGAAGCTTTCTTT
TRBV5-8	-	TRBJ1-3	-	CASSLDRFGNTIYF	TGTGCCAGCAGCTTGGACAGGTTTGGAAACACCATATATTTT
TRBV5-1	-	TRBJ2-5	-	CASSLAAGGQETQYF	TGCGCCAGCAGCTTGGCCGCGGGCGGGCAAGAGACCCAGTACTTC
TRBV9	-	TRBJ2-7	TRBD2	CASSAGLADLYEQYF	TGTGCCAGCAGCGCCGGACTAGCGGACCTCTACGAGCAGTACTTC
TRBV5-1	-	TRBJ2-5	-	CASSPAGSSSTQYF	TGCGCCAGCAGCCCCGCGGGATCCTCCTCGACCCAGTACTTC
TRBV7-9	-	TRBJ1-1	TRBD1	CATDRGLNTEAFF	TGTGCCACCGACAGGGGCTTGAACACTGAAGCTTTCTTT
TRBV7-2	once	TRBJ2-6	-	CASSLERTGANVLTF	TGTGCCAGCAGCTTAGAAAGGACTGGGGCCAACGTCCTGACTTTC
TRBV15	-	TRBJ2-1	TRBD2	CATSRDRRASGSTTYNEQFF	TGTGCCACCAGCAGAGATCGAAGGGCTAGCGGGAGTACTACCTACAATGAGCAGTTCTTC
TRBV5-1	-	TRBJ2-1	-	CASSFAGTPSYNEQFF	TGCGCCAGCAGCTTTGCCGGGACTCCCTCCTACAATGAGCAGTTCTTC
TRBV19	-	TRBJ2-2	-	CASNRGPNTGELFF	TGTGCCAGTAACCGGGGACCGAACACCGGGGAGCTGTTTTTT
TRBV5-1	-	TRBJ1-4	-	CASSLNANEKLFF	TGCGCCAGCAGCTTGAACGCAAATGAAAAACTGTTTTTT
TRBV5-1	-	TRBJ1-2	TRBD1	CASSLGGDSFNYGYTF	TGCGCCAGCAGCTTGGGTGGGGACAGTTTTAACTATGGCTACACCTTC